This T cell receptor beta chain was captured by sequencing in a study of CD8 T cells in Susac syndrome. As for the study in general: At blood draw, Susac syndrome patients were therapy-naive, on corticosteroids, or on intravenous immunoglobulin alone. Study-level points and caveats: The study acknowledged a relatively small number of individuals in its TCR sequencing and HLA analysis.

The CD8+ and CD4+ T cells were isolated magnetically using a negative isolation approach, whereas the TEMRA cells were enriched by FACS. About this clonotype: Its cognate antigen is unknown.

Random hexamers were used to reverse transcribe an amount of about 0.45 to 1 ug RNA. The CDR3 of TCR beta was amplified by immunoSEQ multiplex PCR across 54 Vbeta and 13 Jbeta. In TCRdb, the immunoSEQ multiplex PCR reads were re-called with MiXCR into one record per CDR3 protein. The table records under 200,000 distinct CDR3 sequences, around 95% of them present only once. The TCR originated in a human donor with Susac syndrome. The sample consisted of CD4+ T cells from PBMCs.

The CDR3 loop reads CATSRVRGPQINEQFF. The DNA of the CDR3 is TGTGCCACCAGCAGAGTGAGGGGACCCCAGATCAATGAGCAGTTCTTC. The gene calls are TRBV15 and TRBJ2-1; D may correspond to TRBD1 or TRBD2 (5 bases each). This CDR3 region has 16 residues. CDR1 and CDR2 from the germline V gene are LNHNV and YYDKDF (reference sequence). V was cut by 1 base and J by 6 bases, with 16 bases left in between.